The text below deals with one T cell receptor (beta chain). Its specificity is not known. Germline CDR1 and CDR2: MNHNY and SVGAGI (reference sequence). V lost 2 bases, J lost 0 bases, and 12 bases lay in between. This CDR3 region has 16 residues. Sequencing used immunoSEQ multiplex PCR; TCRdb keeps in-frame clones, though not all of them. The sample includes 90,000 to 120,000 clones, roughly nine tenths of them seen just once. This sample is drawn from a study of PD-1 blockade in classical Hodgkin lymphoma. General study results and limits: Repertoire differences lack defined causes, possibly disease activity or prior therapy. Diversity similar to that of newly diagnosed patients was seen at baseline in complete responders. Reported findings placed baseline TCR diversity lower in newly diagnosed patients (compared with healthy donors).

Patients all relapsed after autologous stem cell transplantation, and there was variation in brentuximab vedotin exposure. The sample was peripheral blood mononuclear cells (PBMCs), taken before the second cycle of nivolumab. The V and J genes are TRBV6-6 and TRBJ2-3; D possibly corresponds to TRBD1 (5 bases). The source is a human donor with classical Hodgkin lymphoma. The CDR3 DNA sequence: TGTGCCAGCAGTTACCCTCAGGGTCCTAGCACAGATACGCAGTATTTT. Its protein is CASSYPQGPSTDTQYF.